Each of the 26 T cell receptor beta chains below was sequenced from the same sample in a study of T cell responses to AZD1222 COVID-19 vaccine. Profiling relied on immunoSEQ multiplex PCR, and the TCRdb table lists in-frame clones only, not all of them. The sample includes 150,000 to 200,000 clones, 90% to 95% seen only once; the top ten take 2.6%. The sequencing here drew on peripheral blood, taken on day 0 of AZD1222 vaccination. Receptors originate from an adult in good health.

Only one count was recorded for this clone. The V and J genes are TRBV5-1 and TRBJ1-1; tentatively, D is TRBD1 (5 bases). Germline CDR1 reads SGHRS; CDR2 reads YFSETQ. V shed 0 bases and J shed 0 bases, with 18 bases lying between them. The CDR3 runs to 18 residues. CDR3 residues: CASSLDPGPLSMNTEAFF. The CDR3 nucleotides are TGCGCCAGCAGCTTGGATCCAGGGCCGTTAAGCATGAACACTGAAGCTTTCTTT.

The sample holds a few counts of this clone. The V call is TRBV25-1, the J call TRBJ1-1, with D perhaps TRBD1 (5 bases). The CDR3 contains 15 residues. Germline V CDR1 and CDR2: MGHDK, SYGVNS. The ends were cut back, 4 bases at V and 5 bases at J, with 17 bases in the middle. The CDR3 bases are TGTGCCAGCAGTGTCCCGACCGGGGGAGGGACTGAAGCTTTCTTT. As protein: CASSVPTGGGTEAFF.

J is TRBJ1-1 and V is TRBV30; weak D call: TRBD1 (6 bases). Germline CDR1 is GTSNPN and CDR2 is SVGIG (reference sequence). This CDR3 has 12 amino acids. V was clipped by 2 bases and J by 8 bases, with 12 bases between them. CDR3 loop: CAWSSQGWEAFF. The DNA for the CDR3 is TGTGCCTGGAGTTCTCAGGGGTGGGAAGCTTTCTTT.

This clone was seen a single time. The chain carries TRBV19 and TRBJ1-5; 8 positions match TRBD1. The CDR3 is 16 residues long. Germline V gene lookup returns CDR1 LNHDA and CDR2 SQIVND (reference sequence). The V segment lost 10 bases and the J segment 0 bases; nucleotides outside the gene matches: 11. CDR3 sequence (DNA): TGTGCCACCCTGCCTGACAGGGGTCATAGCAATCAGCCCCAGCATTTT. Amino acids: CATLPDRGHSNQPQHF. Combining the CDR3 with reference TRBV19 and TRBJ1-5 gives the whole variable domain DGGITQSPKYLFRKEGQNVTLSCEQNLNHDAMYWYRQDPGQGLRLIYYSQIVNDFQKGDIAEGYSVSREKKESFPLTVTSAQKNPTAFYLCATLPDRGHSNQPQHFGDGTRLSIL.

The chain is built from TRBV3-1 (or the pseudogene TRBV3-2) and TRBJ1-1; D uncertain. The CDR3 is 13 amino acids. CDR1 is LGHDT, CDR2 YNNKEL, per germline (reference sequence). Trimming pared 2 bases from V and 1 base from J, leaving 5 bases between. The CDR3 region is CASSQIRNTEAFF. Written as DNA, the CDR3 is TGTGCCAGCAGCCAAATACGGAACACTGAAGCTTTCTTT.

The chain employs TRBV30 and TRBJ2-7; 8 bases are a match to TRBD1. Germline V gene sequence: CDR1 GTSNPN, CDR2 SVGIG (reference sequence). The CDR3 is 15 amino acids. V was pared by 0 bases and J by 5 bases, with 9 bases of the junction left unmatched. CDR3 DNA: TGTGCCTGGAGTGTTCCCCCGGGACAGGATAACGAGCAGTACTTC. This sequence encodes CAWSVPPGQDNEQYF. Full variable domain (outside the CDR3, taken from reference TRBV30 and TRBJ2-7): SQTIHQWPATLVQPVGSPLSLECTVEGTSNPNLYWYRQAAGRGLQLLFYSVGIGQISSEVPQNLSASRPQDRQFILSSKKLLLSDSGFYLCAWSVPPGQDNEQYFGPGTRLTVT.

The chain combines TRBV10-1 with TRBJ2-6; tentative D call: TRBD2 (5 bases). This CDR3 has 15 residues. The V and J ends lost 5 bases and 2 bases respectively, with 10 bases between them. The germline gives CDR1 WNHNN, CDR2 SYGVQD (reference sequence). As DNA, the CDR3 is TGCGCCAGCAGTATGGAGACTACTGGGGCCAACGTCCTGACTTTC. This gives the protein CASSMETTGANVLTF.

This rearrangement joins TRBV10-3 to TRBJ1-1; 12 bases are a match to TRBD1. Germline assignment: CDR1 ENHRY and CDR2 SYGVKD. V was pared by 8 bases and J by 11 bases, with 6 bases of the junction left unmatched. CDR3 length: 12 residues. The CDR3 DNA reads as TGTGCCATCCAGGGACAGGGGGCGATGGCTTTCTTT. Protein: CAIQGQGAMAFF.

The chain carries TRBV30 and TRBJ1-5; 7 nucleotides align to TRBD1. Trimming took 5 bases from V and 6 from J; bases not matched to a gene: 10. Per germline, CDR1 GTSNPN and CDR2 SVGIG (reference sequence). This CDR3 is 14 amino acids long. The DNA for the CDR3 is TGTGCCTGGTCCCATCGACAGGGTGGTCAGCCCCAGCATTTT. It yields the protein CAWSHRQGGQPQHF.

The chain is built from TRBV20-1 and TRBJ2-1; D not certain. The CDR3 extends over 11 amino acids. V shed 6 bases and J shed 3 bases, with 6 bases lying between them. Germline CDR1 is DFQATT and CDR2 is SNEGSKA (reference sequence). The CDR3 DNA reads as TGCAGTGCCAAGGACTACAATGAGCAGTTCTTC. This gives the protein CSAKDYNEQFF.

The chain is built from TRBV14 and TRBJ2-5; TRBD2 matches 12 bases. Germline assignment: CDR1 SGHDN and CDR2 FVKESK. J was trimmed by 5 bases and V by 2 bases; bases with no gene match: 9. CDR3 length equals 17 residues. The CDR3 sequence: CASSQPLLAGGAETQYF. CDR3 DNA sequence: TGTGCCAGCAGCCAACCTCTCCTAGCGGGAGGGGCCGAGACCCAGTACTTC.

The gene calls are TRBV19 and TRBJ2-1, with TRBD2 identical over 7 bases. V was clipped by 2 bases and J by 7 bases; unmatched bases: 8. Germline CDR1 and CDR2: LNHDA and SQIVND (reference sequence). This CDR3 comprises 15 residues. CDR3 DNA sequence: TGTGCCAGTAGTATAATGGCTAGCGGTAAAAATGAGCAGTTCTTC. Translating gives CASSIMASGKNEQFF.

V gene TRBV18 combines with J gene TRBJ2-5, with 9 bases aligning to TRBD1. The CDR3 runs 16 residues. J was trimmed by 5 bases and V by 1 base; bases with no gene match: 8. Per germline, CDR1 KGHSH and CDR2 LQKENI. Here the CDR3 DNA reads TGTGCCAGCTCACCACGGGGGACAGGGCCTAAGGAGACCCAGTACTTC. This encodes CASSPRGTGPKETQYF. Full variable domain (remainder filled in from reference TRBV18 and TRBJ2-5): NAGVMQNPRHLVRRRGQEARLRCSPMKGHSHVYWYRQLPEEGLKFMVYLQKENIIDESGMPKERFSAEFPKEGPSILRIQQVVRGDSAAYFCASSPRGTGPKETQYFGPGTRLLVL.

The chain couples TRBV29-1 to TRBJ2-2, with a tentative D call TRBD1 (5 bases). The V gene's germline CDR1 is SQVTM and CDR2 ANQGSEA. Trimming left V 2 bases short and J 8 bases short, with 15 bases between. The CDR3 has 14 amino acids. CDR3: CSVEQEPGRGELFF. The CDR3 DNA reads as TGCAGCGTTGAACAGGAGCCAGGGCGAGGGGAGCTGTTTTTT.

The CDR3 bases are TGTGCCAGCAGCTTGTCCAGGGGACTAGCGGGAGAGATCGAGCAGTACTTC. Protein product: CASSLSRGLAGEIEQYF. The rearrangement joins TRBV5-4 to TRBJ2-7; 14 bases agree with TRBD2. The CDR3 consists of 17 residues. V trimming: 1 base; J trimming: 6 bases; junction bases outside the gene matches: 9. From germline, CDR1 is SGHNT and CDR2 YYREEE (reference sequence).

This chain links TRBV9 with TRBJ2-7; the D call may be TRBD1 or TRBD2 (5 bases each). Germline CDR1 is SGDLS and CDR2 is YYNGEE. Between the trimmed V and J ends, which lost 4 bases and 2 bases, there was a span of 13 bases. This CDR3 is built from 14 residues. CDR3 coding DNA: TGTGCCAGCAGCCCGCGAGGGGACGCCTACGAGCAGTACTTC. Protein product: CASSPRGDAYEQYF.

This chain joins TRBV5-1 and TRBJ1-2; TRBD1 matches at 8 bases. V lost 0 bases and J lost 1; bases outside the gene matches: 5. The CDR3 consists of 16 residues. The germline V gene has CDR1 SGHRS and CDR2 YFSETQ. CDR3 region: CASSLEAGGRNYGYTF. The CDR3 nucleotides read TGCGCCAGCAGCTTGGAGGCAGGGGGCCGTAACTATGGCTACACCTTC.

This chain uses TRBV5-1 with TRBJ1-5, with 7 positions matching TRBD1. This CDR3 contains 15 residues. Germline lookup yields CDR1 SGHRS and CDR2 YFSETQ. Trimming at V came to 2 bases and at J to 2 bases, leaving 4 bases not matched to a gene. The CDR3 DNA follows: TGCGCCAGCAGCTTAGAGGGGGCTGGCAATCAGCCCCAGCATTTT. Its translation: CASSLEGAGNQPQHF.

The chain employs TRBV11-2 and TRBJ2-2; 9 nucleotides agree with TRBD2. Per germline, CDR1 SGHAT and CDR2 FQNNGV. The CDR3 runs to 15 residues. V lost 1 base and J lost 4; bases outside the gene matches: 1. The CDR3 DNA sequence: TGTGCCAGCAGCTTAGGGACTAGCGTCACCGGGGAGCTGTTTTTT. It yields the protein CASSLGTSVTGELFF.

The chain uses TRBV6-5 and TRBJ2-5; tentative D call: TRBD2 (5 bases). Trimming took off 6 bases at V and 2 bases at J, with 16 bases between the two ends. The germline V gene has CDR1 MNHEY and CDR2 SVGAGI. The CDR3 contains 15 residues. The CDR3 bases are TGTGCCAGCAGCGCCCCCCGGGATGGGCAAGAGACCCAGTACTTC. Translation: CASSAPRDGQETQYF.

V usage is TRBV5-1 and J usage is TRBJ2-3; D perhaps matches TRBD1 (6 bases). Trimming left V 2 bases short and J 0 bases short, with 13 bases between. Per the germline V gene, CDR1 is SGHRS and CDR2 is YFSETQ. The CDR3 is 16 residues long. The CDR3 region is CASSFLGTISTDTQYF. DNA of the CDR3: TGCGCCAGCAGCTTCTTGGGGACAATCAGCACAGATACGCAGTATTTT.

J is TRBJ1-2 and V is TRBV5-1, with 7 nucleotides matching TRBD1. The CDR3 spans 13 residues. The V gene end was trimmed by 4 bases and the J gene end by 4 bases; junction bases not matched to a gene: 4. Germline CDR1 SGHRS, CDR2 YFSETQ. In DNA, the CDR3 is TGCGCCAGCAGCCCCGACAGGGCCTATGGCTACACCTTC. It is translated as CASSPDRAYGYTF.

This clone has just a few counts. This chain connects TRBV3-1 (or the pseudogene TRBV3-2) to TRBJ2-5; D ambiguous. Germline loops: CDR1 LGHDT, CDR2 YNNKEL (reference sequence). The CDR3 is 14 amino acids. Trimming cost V 0 bases and J 5 bases, with 10 bases left between them. In nucleotides, the CDR3 is TGTGCCAGCAGCCAAGATATAAGCCGGGAGACCCAGTACTTC. It encodes CASSQDISRETQYF.

The V gene is TRBV7-8, the J gene TRBJ2-7, with 7 bases fitting TRBD2. Per germline, CDR1 SGHVS and CDR2 FQNEAQ. This CDR3 is 14 amino acids long. Trimming at V came to 6 bases and at J to 5 bases, leaving 10 bases not matched to a gene. CDR3 sequence: CASSREVNVNEQYF. CDR3 nucleotide sequence: TGTGCCAGCAGTCGGGAGGTTAATGTCAACGAGCAGTACTTC.

This rearrangement joins TRBV4-2 to TRBJ1-4; D is uncertain. The ends were cut back, 1 base at V and 13 bases at J, with 7 bases in the middle. This CDR3 comprises 11 residues. Germline V gene lookup returns CDR1 LGHNA and CDR2 YNFKEQ. CDR3 amino acids: CASSQGVGLFF. The CDR3 DNA reads as TGTGCCAGCAGCCAAGGCGTGGGACTGTTTTTT.

This rearrangement joins TRBV4-2 to TRBJ2-1; TRBD2 aligns across 9 bases. CDR1 is LGHNA, CDR2 YNFKEQ, per germline. The CDR3 runs to 19 residues. The V segment lost 1 base and the J segment 3 bases; nucleotides outside the gene matches: 13. The CDR3 DNA reads TGTGCCAGCAGCCAAGTGGGGAGTAGCGGGAGCTTCGACTACAATGAGCAGTTCTTC. Residues: CASSQVGSSGSFDYNEQFF.